These T cell receptor beta chains were read from a single sample in a study of graft-versus-host responses after intestinal transplantation. Profiled with immunoSEQ multiplex PCR; TCRdb holds only in-frame clones, not every one. The table includes around 90,000 clones, about 95% detected once. Antigen specificity for these receptors is unknown. The sample here was unstimulated CD4+ T cells sorted from spleen or lymph node cells, taken before transplant. These receptors all come from a human donor who was the organ donor for an intestinal transplant. Both conserved end residues are part of each CDR3. D genes are given only for firm matches. Only part of the rows carry a size: once, few, many, or a class if the clone is expanded.

d_gene | abundance | j_gene | v_gene | len | CDR3nt | CDR3aa
TRBD2 | NA | TRBJ2-5 | TRBV28 | 16 | TGTGCCAGCAGTTTAAGCCGGGGGGGGGCCTATGAGACCCAGTACTTC | CASSLSRGGAYETQYF
NA | NA | TRBJ2-4 | TRBV27 | 18 | TGTGCCAGCAAACCTCTTAGAGGGGACGGGGTAGCCAAAAACATTCAGTACTTC | CASKPLRGDGVAKNIQYF
NA | NA | TRBJ1-2 | TRBV4-3 | 14 | TGCGCCAGCAGCCAAGCACAGTCTTACTATGGCTACACCTTC | CASSQAQSYYGYTF
TRBD2 | NA | TRBJ2-7 | TRBV6-6 | 14 | TGTGCCAGCAGCACCGGGACTAGCTCCCACGAGCAGTACTTC | CASSTGTSSHEQYF
TRBD1 | NA | TRBJ1-6 | TRBV5-4 | 15 | TGTGCCAGCAGCTATGAGACAGGGGGCGATTCACCCCTCCACTTT | CASSYETGGDSPLHF
NA | once | TRBJ1-5 | TRBV19 | 14 | TGTGCCACTCAAATAAGTTGGGGGTCTCAGCCCCAGCATTTT | CATQISWGSQPQHF
TRBD1 | NA | TRBJ1-1 | TRBV19 | 16 | TGTGCCAGTACCCCAGGGGACAGGGGGATGAACACTGAAGCTTTCTTT | CASTPGDRGMNTEAFF
NA | NA | TRBJ2-5 | TRBV19 | 15 | TGTGCCAGTAGTATGGGACTCGGGGTGCTGGAGACCCAGTACTTC | CASSMGLGVLETQYF
NA | NA | TRBJ1-5 | TRBV6-5 | 14 | TGTGCCAGCAGTTACGTCAGGGATGGACAGCCCCAGCATTTT | CASSYVRDGQPQHF
NA | once | TRBJ2-7 | TRBV28 | 14 | TGTGCCAGCAGTTTAGCGGGGGCCCTCTCCGAGCAGTACTTC | CASSLAGALSEQYF
TRBD1 | few | TRBJ2-3 | TRBV30 | 15 | TGTGCCTGGATCCTACAGGGGGCGAGGATAGATACGCAGTATTTT | CAWILQGARIDTQYF
TRBD1 | NA | TRBJ1-2 | TRBV18 | 18 | TGTGCCAGCTCACCAACACGTCGACAAGACAGGGCTGACTATGGCTACACCTTC | CASSPTRRQDRADYGYTF
TRBD1 | NA | TRBJ2-2 | TRBV5-5 | 16 | TGTGCCAGCAGCTTGGCTGCAGGGGGCAAGTCCGGGGAGCTGTTTTTT | CASSLAAGGKSGELFF
NA | NA | TRBJ2-2 | TRBV15 | 11 | TGTGCCACCAGCAGCACGGGGGAGCTGTTTTTT | CATSSTGELFF
NA | NA | TRBJ2-2 | TRBV7-9 | 15 | TGTGCCAGCAGCTTTCAGGGCGGGAACACCGGGGAGCTGTTTTTT | CASSFQGGNTGELFF
NA | NA | TRBJ2-5 | TRBV19 | 14 | TGTGCCAGTAGTACGACGCCGGGCAGAAAGACCCAGTACTTC | CASSTTPGRKTQYF
NA | NA | TRBJ1-1 | TRBV5-5 | 15 | TGTGCCAGCAGCGCATCAGGGTACATGAACACTGAAGCTTTCTTT | CASSASGYMNTEAFF
NA | few | TRBJ2-1 | TRBV6-5 | 11 | TGTGCCAGCAGCTCTCCCGGTGAGCAGTTCTTC | CASSSPGEQFF
NA | NA | TRBJ2-2 | TRBV5-4 | 15 | TGTGCCAGCAGCTTGCCGCGGGCCGACACCGGGGAGCTGTTTTTT | CASSLPRADTGELFF
TRBD2 | NA | TRBJ2-3 | TRBV28 | 16 | TGTGCCAGCAGTCCAGCTAGCGGGGGGCACACAGATACGCAGTATTTT | CASSPASGGHTDTQYF
NA | NA | TRBJ1-5 | TRBV19 | 16 | TGTGCCAGTAGTCTTTTACAATGGGAGGGCAATCAGCCCCAGCATTTT | CASSLLQWEGNQPQHF
NA | NA | TRBJ2-5 | TRBV19 | 15 | TGTGCCAGTAGTATACCCCAGGGAGGTAGAGAGACCCAGTACTTC | CASSIPQGGRETQYF
NA | NA | TRBJ1-6 | TRBV5-7 | 15 | TGTGCCAGCAGCTTGGATAGGGGTACCAATTCACCCCTCCACTTT | CASSLDRGTNSPLHF
NA | NA | TRBJ2-7 | TRBV10-3 | 12 | TGTGCCTCCCGGGACTCCACTACCGAGCAGTACTTC | CASRDSTTEQYF
NA | few | TRBJ2-3 | TRBV7-2 | 11 | TGTGCCAGCAGCTACACAGATACGCAGTATTTT | CASSYTDTQYF
NA | few | TRBJ2-3 | TRBV5-1 | 14 | TGCGCCAGCAGCTTTGCAGGGGGCACAGATACGCAGTATTTT | CASSFAGGTDTQYF
NA | NA | TRBJ2-7 | TRBV4-3 | 15 | TGCGCCAGCAGCCAAGAGCGGGGGCCTACCTACGAGCAGTACTTC | CASSQERGPTYEQYF
TRBD1 | once | TRBJ1-1 | TRBV15 | 16 | TGTGCCACCAGCAGAAATACAGGGGTGAGAAACACTGAAGCTTTCTTT | CATSRNTGVRNTEAFF
NA | NA | TRBJ1-5 | TRBV30 | 17 | TGTGCCTGGAGCGACCACGGTTTTCAGGCATCTAATCAGCCCCAGCATTTT | CAWSDHGFQASNQPQHF
TRBD1 | NA | TRBJ1-5 | TRBV7-9 | 16 | TGTGCCAGCAGCTTCGGAACGGGACAGCTATATCAGCCCCAGCATTTT | CASSFGTGQLYQPQHF
TRBD2 | NA | TRBJ2-5 | TRBV30 | 13 | TGTGCCGGGGTGACTAGCGGGGGGGCGACCCAGTACTTC | CAGVTSGGATQYF
NA | NA | TRBJ2-4 | TRBV7-9 | 16 | TGTGCCAGCAGCTTCGTGGACAGACTAGCCAAAAACATTCAGTACTTC | CASSFVDRLAKNIQYF
NA | NA | TRBJ2-7 | TRBV10-1 | 14 | TGCGCCAGCAGTGATAAGCCCCGCAAGGGCGAGCAGTACTTC | CASSDKPRKGEQYF
NA | NA | TRBJ2-1 | TRBV11-3 | 16 | TGTGCCAGCAGCCGCTCAAGGGTGGTGTCCGACAATGAGCAGTTCTTC | CASSRSRVVSDNEQFF
TRBD1 | NA | TRBJ1-1 | TRBV7-2 | 13 | TGTGCCAGCAGCTTGGACAGGCACACTGAAGCTTTCTTT | CASSLDRHTEAFF
NA | NA | TRBJ1-1 | TRBV19 | 15 | TGTGCCAGTAGTGCCCCAAGTGATCCGGACCTTGAAGCTTTCTTT | CASSAPSDPDLEAFF
NA | NA | TRBJ1-2 | TRBV30 | 12 | TGTGCCTGGAGTTCGACAGGAACGGGCTACACCTTC | CAWSSTGTGYTF
NA | NA | TRBJ2-3 | TRBV5-1 | 15 | TGCGCCAGCAGCTTAAGAGGCGAGGGCACAGATACGCAGTATTTT | CASSLRGEGTDTQYF
NA | NA | TRBJ2-2 | TRBV5-1 | 15 | TGCGCCAGCAGCCGTGATAGGGGGAACACCGGGGAGCTGTTTTTT | CASSRDRGNTGELFF
NA | NA | TRBJ1-5 | TRBV28 | 13 | TGTGCCAGCAGTTTTCGGTTCAATCAGCCCCAGCATTTT | CASSFRFNQPQHF
NA | NA | TRBJ2-6 | TRBV30 | 19 | TGTGCCTGGAGTGTACGTAATTGGGCGGCGGGCTCTGGGGCCAACGTCCTGACTTTC | CAWSVRNWAAGSGANVLTF
TRBD1 | few | TRBJ1-3 | TRBV6-5 | 15 | TGTGCCAGCAGTTACTCGGGGACAGCAGGAAACACCATATATTTT | CASSYSGTAGNTIYF
NA | once | TRBJ2-3 | TRBV6-6 | 11 | TGTGCCAGCACCTACGGAGATACGCAGTATTTT | CASTYGDTQYF
NA | NA | TRBJ1-4 | TRBV30 | 14 | TGTGCCTGGAGTAGGGGGGGGCCTGGTGAAAAACTGTTTTTT | CAWSRGGPGEKLFF
NA | NA | TRBJ2-3 | TRBV28 | 14 | TGTGCCAGCAGCGACAGTGATAGCACAGATACGCAGTATTTT | CASSDSDSTDTQYF
NA | NA | TRBJ2-1 | TRBV28 | 13 | TGTGCCAGCGAGGGACGGAGAGCCAATGAGCAGTTCTTC | CASEGRRANEQFF
TRBD1 | once | TRBJ1-5 | TRBV27 | 14 | TGTGCCAGCAGTTTGACAGGGGGCTATCAGCCCCAGCATTTT | CASSLTGGYQPQHF
TRBD1 | NA | TRBJ2-7 | TRBV7-9 | 13 | TGTGCCAGCACCGGAACACAGGGGTACGAGCAGTACTTC | CASTGTQGYEQYF